These T cell receptor beta chains were read from a single sample in a study of vaccination effects on CD4 cells after COVID-19. Their specific antigens are unknown. Profiled with immunoSEQ multiplex PCR; TCRdb holds only in-frame clones, not every one. The repertoire holds about 72,000 clones, around 81% seen once, with 1.2% in the top ten. The sequencing here drew on CD4+ T cells from PBMCs cultured with HCoV-229E spike peptides, taken after COVID-19 vaccination. The source of these receptors is a human donor who received a COVID-19 vaccine. Each CDR3 is given with its conserved first and last residue. A D gene is named only where the DNA matches it firmly. The size entry is marked missing in some rows and otherwise reads once, few, many or a size class.

CDR3 protein	CDR3 DNA	D gene	clone size	J gene	V gene
CSVEREFYGYTF	TGCAGCGTTGAGAGGGAGTTCTATGGCTACACCTTC	.	.	TRBJ1-2	TRBV29-1
CASSVGGARGDNEQFF	TGTGCCAGCAGTGTTGGGGGGGCCCGTGGAGACAATGAGCAGTTCTTC	.	.	TRBJ2-1	TRBV2
CASSLEEDTGELFF	TGCGCCAGCAGCTTGGAGGAGGACACCGGGGAGCTGTTTTTT	.	.	TRBJ2-2	TRBV5-1
CASSKNKGSYNEQFF	TGTGCCAGCAGTAAAAATAAGGGCTCCTACAATGAGCAGTTCTTC	.	once	TRBJ2-1	TRBV25-1
CASSRGGERETQYF	TGCGCCAGCAGCAGGGGCGGGGAACGAGAGACCCAGTACTTC	.	.	TRBJ2-5	TRBV5-1
CASSEGWQKETQYF	TGCGCCAGCAGTGAGGGTTGGCAGAAAGAGACCCAGTACTTC	.	.	TRBJ2-5	TRBV10-1
CASSLYGPNTGELFF	TGTGCCAGCAGCTTATACGGCCCGAACACCGGGGAGCTGTTTTTT	.	.	TRBJ2-2	TRBV7-3
CASSDGYSYNEQFF	TGCGCCAGCAGCGACGGGTACTCCTACAATGAGCAGTTCTTC	.	.	TRBJ2-1	TRBV10-1
CASSLRQGNEKLFF	TGTGCCAGCAGTTTACGACAGGGGAACGAAAAACTGTTTTTT	TRBD1	.	TRBJ1-4	TRBV28
CASSAGLVTDTQYF	TGCGCCAGCAGCGCGGGACTAGTGACAGATACGCAGTATTTT	TRBD2	once	TRBJ2-3	TRBV5-1
CASSLRASGGYQETQYF	TGTGCCAGCAGTTTAAGGGCTAGCGGGGGGTACCAAGAGACCCAGTACTTC	TRBD2	.	TRBJ2-5	TRBV27
CASSETPRNGYTF	TGTGCCAGCAGTGAAACCCCCAGGAATGGCTACACCTTC	.	.	TRBJ1-2	TRBV6-1
CAWAPQEGANVLTF	TGTGCCTGGGCCCCCCAAGAAGGGGCCAACGTCCTGACTTTC	.	.	TRBJ2-6	TRBV30
CASSQSGRGGDTEAFF	TGTGCCAGCAGCCAATCAGGGAGGGGAGGGGACACTGAAGCTTTCTTT	.	.	TRBJ1-1	TRBV14
CASRKRDRGLGGELFF	TGTGCCAGTAGAAAGAGGGACAGGGGGCTCGGCGGGGAGCTGTTTTTT	TRBD1	.	TRBJ2-2	TRBV19
CASSPGGNTEAFF	TGTGCCAGCAGCCCGGGGGGTAACACTGAAGCTTTCTTT	.	.	TRBJ1-1	TRBV2
CASSLERGIGDTQYF	TGTGCCAGCAGCTTAGAGCGGGGGATTGGGGATACGCAGTATTTT	TRBD2	.	TRBJ2-3	TRBV7-8
CASPHAPLALTPQRADTQYF	TGTGCCAGCCCCCACGCCCCCCTAGCGCTAACTCCCCAGCGGGCAGATACGCAGTATTTT	.	.	TRBJ2-3	TRBV5-8
CASSLRGGNTIYF	TGTGCCAGCAGCCTACGTGGGGGAAACACCATATATTTT	.	.	TRBJ1-3	TRBV7-9
CASRIGQGEHTQETQYF	TGTGCCAGCAGGATCGGACAGGGGGAACATACTCAAGAGACCCAGTACTTC	TRBD1	.	TRBJ2-5	TRBV6-7
CATSDPTGSGELFF	TGTGCCACCAGTGACCCCACAGGGTCCGGGGAGCTGTTTTTT	.	.	TRBJ2-2	TRBV24-1
CASSASLNTEAFF	TGCGCCAGCAGCGCGAGCCTGAACACTGAAGCTTTCTTT	.	.	TRBJ1-1	TRBV5-1
CSVAKQGLKEKLFF	TGCAGCGTTGCCAAACAGGGATTAAAAGAAAAACTGTTTTTT	.	once	TRBJ1-4	TRBV29-1
CASRAQGNTGELFF	TGTGCCAGCAGGGCCCAGGGAAACACCGGGGAGCTGTTTTTT	.	.	TRBJ2-2	TRBV7-9
CASSPRGVTDTQYF	TGTGCCAGCAGCCCCCGGGGGGTCACAGATACGCAGTATTTT	TRBD2	once	TRBJ2-3	TRBV3-1/TRBV3-2
CASSFTRGQANNSPLHF	TGTGCCAGCAGCTTCACTCGTGGGCAGGCCAATAATTCACCCCTCCACTTT	.	.	TRBJ1-6	TRBV11-2
CASSLRSGGGELFF	TGTGCCAGCAGCTTACGTTCCGGGGGCGGGGAGCTGTTTTTT	.	.	TRBJ2-2	TRBV7-3
CASSLTTANTGELFF	TGTGCCAGCAGCTTAACGACCGCGAACACCGGGGAGCTGTTTTTT	.	once	TRBJ2-2	TRBV7-2
CASSLREQTQYF	TGTGCCAGCAGTTTAAGGGAACAGACCCAGTACTTC	.	.	TRBJ2-5	TRBV12-3/TRBV12-4
CASSKRGNSYNEQFF	TGTGCCAGCAGCAAAAGGGGGAACTCCTACAATGAGCAGTTCTTC	.	.	TRBJ2-1	TRBV7-2
CASLDRLNTGELFF	TGTGCCAGTCTGGACAGGTTGAACACCGGGGAGCTGTTTTTT	TRBD1	.	TRBJ2-2	TRBV19
CASSLGRVTGELFF	TGTGCCAGCAGCTTGGGGCGGGTCACCGGGGAGCTGTTTTTT	.	few	TRBJ2-2	TRBV7-3
CASSGVETQYF	TGTGCCAGCTCCGGGGTAGAGACCCAGTACTTC	.	.	TRBJ2-5	TRBV2
CASSGGTVNEKLFF	TGTGCCAGCAGCGGGGGGACTGTTAATGAAAAACTGTTTTTT	.	.	TRBJ1-4	TRBV5-8
CASSTGGQRGNQPQHF	TGTGCCAGCAGCACGGGGGGGCAAAGAGGCAATCAGCCCCAGCATTTT	.	.	TRBJ1-5	TRBV7-2
CASSLEFSDPEAFF	TGCGCCAGCAGCTTGGAGTTTTCGGACCCTGAAGCTTTCTTT	.	.	TRBJ1-1	TRBV5-1
CAIQAGGYNEQFF	TGTGCCATCCAGGCGGGGGGATACAATGAGCAGTTCTTC	TRBD2	few	TRBJ2-1	TRBV10-3
CASSPWRDSNQPQHF	TGTGCCAGCAGTCCCTGGAGGGATAGCAATCAGCCCCAGCATTTT	.	.	TRBJ1-5	TRBV6-2/TRBV6-3
CASSYLGWGETQYF	TGTGCCAGCAGTTACCTAGGGTGGGGGGAGACCCAGTACTTC	.	.	TRBJ2-5	TRBV6-6
CASSQGTDNYGYTF	TGCGCCAGCAGCCAAGGAACCGATAACTATGGCTACACCTTC	.	few	TRBJ1-2	TRBV4-1
CATHGSGAYNEQFF	TGTGCGACGCATGGGAGCGGGGCCTACAATGAGCAGTTCTTC	TRBD2	few	TRBJ2-1	TRBV7-9
CASSLASGGLPSNANTGELFF	TGTGCCAGCAGCCTAGCTAGCGGGGGGCTTCCTTCCAACGCGAACACCGGGGAGCTGTTTTTT	TRBD2	.	TRBJ2-2	TRBV13